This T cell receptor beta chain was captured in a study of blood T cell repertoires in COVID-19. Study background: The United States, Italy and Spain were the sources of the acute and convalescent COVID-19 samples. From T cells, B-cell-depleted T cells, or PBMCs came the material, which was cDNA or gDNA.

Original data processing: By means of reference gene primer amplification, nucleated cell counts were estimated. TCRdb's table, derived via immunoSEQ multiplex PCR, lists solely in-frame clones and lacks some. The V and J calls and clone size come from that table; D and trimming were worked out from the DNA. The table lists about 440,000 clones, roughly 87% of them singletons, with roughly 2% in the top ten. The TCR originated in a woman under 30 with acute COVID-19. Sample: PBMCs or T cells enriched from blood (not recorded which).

The CDR3 here is CASSPNTGEAFF. In DNA form, the CDR3 reads TGTGCCAGCTCACCAAATACAGGGGAAGCTTTCTTT. The chain joins TRBV18 to TRBJ1-1; D perhaps matches TRBD1 (6 bases). Deletions cut 2 bases from V and 8 bases from J, with 9 bases between. The CDR3 has 12 amino acids. The germline gives CDR1 KGHSH, CDR2 LQKENI.